This TCR beta chain derives from a study of blood T cells in healthy people across ages. At the level of the study: About one barcoded beta molecule per two T cells was captured by template switching.

Each donor's blood draw was around 10 milliliters of peripheral blood. The authors ran a second PCR of about 7 to 11 cycles using a sample-barcoded 5' primer and a J-beta primer mix. Researchers report that a template-switch adaptor with 12 random nucleotides tagged each cDNA molecule. Each CDR3 protein gets one entry after TCRdb re-called the 5' RACE reads with MiXCR. This table holds over 1,500,000 distinct CDR3 sequences, around 50% found once. Germline lookup yields CDR1 SGHDN and CDR2 FVKESK. The V end was cut by 1 base, the J end by 2 bases, with 11 bases between. The CDR3 runs to 15 residues. The clonotype was recovered from a woman between 40 and 50 years old in good health. V and J are TRBV14 and TRBJ1-2; possibly TRBD1 for D (6 bases). Source material: blood. For the CDR3, the DNA is TGTGCCAGCAGCCAAGTCGTGGGGGGCAACTATGGCTACACCTTC. Translation: CASSQVVGGNYGYTF. The full variable domain, with the rest looked up from reference TRBV14 and TRBJ1-2, is EAGVTQFPSHSVIEKGQTVTLRCDPISGHDNLYWYRRVMGKEIKFLLHFVKESKQDESGMPNNRFLAERTGGTYSTLKVQPAELEDSGVYFCASSQVVGGNYGYTFGSGTRLTVV.